These 4 T cell receptor beta chains were all obtained from the same sample, sequenced in a study of follicular helper T cells after annual influenza vaccination. This table comes from immunoSEQ multiplex PCR, and its TCRdb copy is limited to in-frame clones, with some not included. Of 28,000 or so clones listed, approximately 80% are singletons. Documented time point: 2014-2015 season, pre-vaccination. The starting material was CXCR5+ CD38- circulating T follicular helper cells from blood, obtained on the day of influenza vaccination. Subset denoted: circulating Tfh, non-naive CD4+CXCR5+PD-1+ (ICOS+CD38+ or ICOS-CD38-). The receptors derive from an adult who received the influenza vaccine.

This rearrangement joins TRBV27 to TRBJ2-7, with D possibly TRBD1 on 5 matching bases. Germline CDR1 MNHEY, CDR2 SMNVEV (reference sequence). This CDR3 has 14 residues. The V end lost 3 bases, the J end lost 7 bases, and 16 bases lay between the germline ends. CDR3 DNA sequence: TGTGCCAGCAGTTTTACGGACAAACTCAGGGAGCAGTACTTC. Translated, it gives CASSFTDKLREQYF.

CDR3 in amino acids: CASSYLLAGEGFEQFF. Here the CDR3 DNA reads TGTGCCAGCAGTTATTTACTAGCGGGAGAAGGTTTTGAGCAGTTCTTC. V is TRBV6-5 and J is TRBJ2-1; 11 nucleotides line up with TRBD2. Germline V lookup: CDR1 MNHEY, CDR2 SVGAGI. The CDR3 runs 16 residues. The V segment lost 3 bases and the J segment 9 bases; nucleotides outside the gene matches: 10.

The V call is TRBV7-8, the J call TRBJ1-6; D is unresolved. The CDR3 contains 14 residues. Germline V gene lookup returns CDR1 SGHVS and CDR2 FQNEAQ. The V gene lost 1 base and the J gene lost 8 bases, with 9 bases spanning the gap. As DNA, the CDR3 is TGTGCCAGCAGCTTAGGACCGGACTATTCACCCCTCCACTTT. It translates to CASSLGPDYSPLHF.

This chain uses TRBV5-5 with TRBJ1-2; D remains unclear. In germline, CDR1 is SGHKS, CDR2 YYEKEE (reference sequence). Trimming removed 4 bases from V and 5 bases from J, with 12 bases in between. The length of the CDR3 is 13 residues. CDR3 region: CASSLSSVYGYTF. CDR3 in DNA: TGTGCCAGCAGCCTCTCCTCGGTGTATGGCTACACCTTC.